This T cell receptor (beta chain) was identified during a study of T cells expressing NK-cell markers. For the study at large: Sorted CD3+CD56+NKG2C+, CD3+CD56+NKG2C- and CD3+CD56-NKG2C+ T cells provided the TCR beta repertoires.

CDR3 length: 14 amino acids. Germline CDR1 is ENHRY and CDR2 is SYGVKD. With regard to this clonotype: Its cognate antigen is unknown.

Libraries used 5'RACE template switching adding universal primer site and UMIs. TCRdb derives one entry per CDR3 protein from the 5' RACE reads, leaving out DNA. The clone table shows about 260,000 distinct CDR3 sequences, with the ten largest holding roughly 4.2%. Study-wide points: Several donors showed these clonotypes also leading the CD3+CD56-NKG2C+ fraction.

The chain combines TRBV10-3 with TRBJ2-4. The source is a woman aged 18 to 75 in good health. The sample consisted of blood T cells: a sorted CD56 or NKG2C T cell subset, CD4+ or CD8+ T cells, or bulk PBMC T cells (not recorded which). CDR3 sequence: CAISETLAKNIQYF.